This T cell receptor beta chain was recorded in a study of T-cell memory formation after mild COVID-19 (dated by TCRdb to 2020 to 2022). With respect to the entire study: Most TCR sequence clusters were specific to one of the two donors. Longitudinal TCRalpha and TCRbeta repertoire sequencing tracked T-cell clones expanding and contracting after mild COVID-19 in two donors. Two young, previously healthy adult volunteers made up the cohort, one male and one female. Study-wide conclusions, independent of this receptor: The study covered only a couple of mild cases, and larger cohorts including severe cases with pre-infection samples were considered necessary. The second-wave clones that peaked on day 37 were not confirmed to be SARS-CoV-2 specific. Contracting CD4+ clones were found mainly in CM and EM memory subsets, while CD8+ clones were enriched in EMRA. Some responding clones were detected in pre-infection memory, which suggested that pre-existing cross-reactive memory T cells had joined the SARS-CoV-2 response. Clones contracting from day 15 to 85 had balanced CD4/CD8 phenotypes, while a second wave expanding from day 15 to 37 was biased towards CD4+.

Germline trimming: 4 bases from V, 7 bases from J; junction bases outside gene matches: 8. CDR1 and CDR2 are read off the germline V gene as KGHDR and SFDVKD. From the cysteine through the phenylalanine, the CDR3 covers 14 amino acids. Of all the DNA, just the CDR3 is kept, 42 bases in frame from base 1. A note on this clonotype: The target of this receptor is not known. No base quality values were provided; no much bigger clone lies one nucleotide off.

Sequenced on an Illumina NovaSeq 6000. cDNA libraries for TCRalpha and TCRbeta were prepared by 5'RACE using constant-segment primers, with sample barcodes and unique molecular identifiers added. RNA was extracted from every sample with Trizol reagent. Amplification of the libraries took two PCR steps, and the second step added a second sample barcode plus Illumina TruSeq adapters. Sequencing of the libraries was done on an Illumina NovaSeq, producing 2 x 150 bp paired-end reads. Under the source paper's analysis protocol: Demultiplexing of reads and collapsing into UMI-guided consensus sequences were performed with migec v1.2.7. Using mixcr v2.1.11, UMI consensuses were aligned to TRA and TRB V and J templates and then assembled into clonotypes. A clonotype was counted as expanded or contracted only if both edgeR and NoisET called the change significant, with noise models trained on biological replicates. For edgeR calls, a false discovery rate-adjusted p below 0.01 and a log2 fold-change threshold of 1 were applied. As an exploratory analysis of dynamics, PCA with hierarchical clustering was applied to max-normalized trajectories of the 1000 most abundant clonotypes. Separately sequenced CD4+ and CD8+ repertoires were used to assign a CD4 or CD8 phenotype to each responding clone. TCRdb's own reprocessing of the public reads used fastp at Q25 and MiXCR and kept productive beta chains. Every distinct CDR3 protein forms one entry, paired with its most common genes and DNA. V and J calls and clone size were set by TCRdb, not the authors. This sample gives about 620,000 distinct CDR3 sequences in total; roughly 18% of them show up just once. The top ten constitute around 13% of the sample.

Ficoll-Paque density gradient centrifugation was the method used to isolate PBMCs. The sequence was obtained from an adult woman who had mild COVID-19 (a few samples of this study predate the infection). The sample titles of this study are shuffled in the database, so cell type and time point are left out; the donor was told from shared clones. Input material: PBMCs or a T cell subset sorted from them (not recorded which). The receptor chain draws on TRBV24-1 and TRBJ1-2; 7 bases in the junction line up with TRBD1. The encoded CDR3 is CATSDPDREAGYTF. The DNA is as follows: TGTGCCACCAGTGACCCCGACAGGGAGGCTGGCTACACCTTC.